These 2 T cell receptor beta chains were sequenced from one sample in a study of CD8 T cells in ankylosing spondylitis. Each CDR3 protein gets one entry after TCRdb re-called the 5' RACE reads with MiXCR. The sample lists 200,000 or so distinct CDR3 sequences; roughly 25% were seen once. Material: blood, either unsorted or a sorted T cell fraction (not recorded which). These receptors originate from a male donor with ankylosing spondylitis or in good health (not recorded which).

As concerns this clonotype: One base away lies a much larger clone, so this may be a sequencing read error. The J gene is TRBJ2-6, the V gene TRBV20-1; D gene unclear. There are 12 residues in the CDR3. Trimming took off 4 bases at V and 4 bases at J, with 5 bases between the two ends. Germline CDR1 DFQATT, CDR2 SNEGSKA (reference sequence). The CDR3 loop is CSAKGGANVLTF. The CDR3 region has the DNA TGCAGTGCTAAGGGAGGGGCCAACGTCCTGACTTTC.

The V gene is TRBV5-1, the J gene TRBJ1-4; D is perhaps TRBD1 (5 bases). Deletions cut 4 bases from V and 0 bases from J, with 13 bases between. This CDR3 contains 16 residues. Germline lookup yields CDR1 SGHRS and CDR2 YFSETQ. CDR3 DNA sequence: TGCGCCAGCAGCAAAACGCAGGGTACAACTAATGAAAAACTGTTTTTT. It specifies CASSKTQGTTNEKLFF.